This T cell receptor (beta chain) was captured in a study of cytomegalovirus exposure and HLA in healthy donors. Per germline, CDR1 MRHNA and CDR2 SNTAGT. V gave up 4 bases and J gave up 6 bases; unmatched junction bases: 4. There are 15 residues in the CDR3. Primers included in the PCR were 60 Vbeta and 13 Jbeta primers. TCRdb's copy holds only in-frame clones and misses some; the assay was immunoSEQ multiplex PCR. The table has 130,000 to 150,000 clones, around 65% seen once. Study observations and caveats: Reportedly, cytomegalovirus status was diagnosed with high sensitivity and specificity. CMV antigen specificity was confirmed in vitro for a few CMV-associated chains.

For this clone: Antigen: not known.

The TCR comes from a woman aged 25 to 39 in good health and CMV-seropositive. The rearrangement links TRBV6-4 to TRBJ2-1; 12 positions agree with TRBD2. The sequencing input was PBMCs. CDR3 in DNA: TGTGCCAGCAGTGCGAGGACTAGCGGGGCCAATGAGCAGTTCTTC. This gives the protein CASSARTSGANEQFF.